The 12 T cell receptor beta chains in this list originate from one sample, sequenced in a study of T cells expressing NK-cell markers. TCRdb derives one entry per CDR3 protein from the 5' RACE reads, leaving out DNA. The sample is made up of some 140,000 distinct CDR3 sequences, and the top ten hold around a third of it. The sequenced material came from blood T cells: a sorted CD56 or NKG2C T cell subset, CD4+ or CD8+ T cells, or bulk PBMC T cells (not recorded which). The receptors here all came from a woman between 45 and 65 years old in good health.

The chain has TRBV7-9 and TRBJ1-5. Germline CDR1 is SEHNR and CDR2 is FQNEAQ (reference sequence). This CDR3 region has 13 residues. The CDR3 here is CASSSADNQPQHF.

The chain uses TRBV12-3 or TRBV12-4 and TRBJ1-1. The CDR3 is 14 amino acids. CDR3 amino acids: CASSLYSAGIEAFF.

V gene TRBV12-5 combines with J gene TRBJ1-1; TCRdb outputs TRBD1, but without DNA this stays unchecked. The CDR3 is 15 amino acids. The V gene's germline CDR1 is LGHNT and CDR2 FRNRAP. The CDR3 spells CASGFRAARDTEAFF.

The rearrangement uses TRBV6-5 and TRBJ1-1. Germline CDR1 is MNHEY and CDR2 is SVGAGI. There are 17 residues in the CDR3. The CDR3: CASSYSTATLTNTEAFF.

The V call is TRBV27, the J call TRBJ2-1; there is no DNA to check the TCRdb D call of TRBD1. The CDR3 has 15 residues. From germline, CDR1 is MNHEY and CDR2 SMNVEV (reference sequence). This CDR3 is CASSPPAGSYNEQFF.

J is TRBJ2-5 and V is TRBV6-5; with no DNA, the TCRdb D assignment of TRBD1 cannot be verified. The CDR3 covers 15 residues. CDR1 is MNHEY, CDR2 SVGAGI, per germline. CDR3 protein: CASSPGPPRRETQYF.

This chain connects TRBV12-3 or TRBV12-4 to TRBJ1-5; TCRdb indicates TRBD1, and absent DNA this call remains unverified. The length of the CDR3 is 14 residues. The CDR3 protein is CASLPLWTVQPQHF.

The V call is TRBV10-3, the J call TRBJ2-1; TCRdb selects TRBD2, and the lack of DNA leaves this call unchecked. The CDR3 has 13 residues. CDR1 ENHRY and CDR2 SYGVKD come from the germline V gene. The CDR3 protein is CAIKAGEDNEQFF.

This sequence joins TRBV7-9 and TRBJ2-5; the TCRdb call, TRBD2, lacks DNA for checking. The CDR3 length is 17 residues. The germline gives CDR1 SEHNR, CDR2 FQNEAQ (reference sequence). The CDR3 loop is CASSHPTPQGQEETQYF.

V usage is TRBV6-5 and J usage is TRBJ2-1; TCRdb's assignment of TRBD1 cannot be checked, as there is no DNA. This CDR3 contains 15 residues. The germline V gene encodes CDR1 MNHEY and CDR2 SVGAGI. The CDR3 sequence: CASSPGEGALNEQFF.

The chain employs TRBV27 and TRBJ2-3; checking the TCRdb D call of TRBD2 is not possible without DNA. This CDR3 has 14 residues. Germline-derived CDR1 and CDR2 are MNHEY and SMNVEV (reference sequence). CDR3 loop: CASSSRGNTDTQYF.

This chain joins TRBV6-5 and TRBJ2-3; TCRdb lists TRBD1, though no DNA is available to test this call. CDR1 is MNHEY and CDR2 is SVGAGI in the germline V gene. The CDR3 is made up of 14 amino acids. The CDR3: CASSYLGQLDTQYF.